In its sample, the clone carrying this TCR beta chain was seen a few times. The antigen is unknown. Germline CDR1 and CDR2: SEHNR and FQNEAQ (reference sequence). The CDR3 runs to 14 residues. V was shortened by 4 bases and J by 0 bases, with 8 bases between the two germline ends. The data originate from a study of molecular identifiers for immune sequencing clone quantification. Study findings and constraints: Clones above 20 RNA copies contained over 97% of effector molecules but under 1% of naive ones.

Preparation methods for the bulk TCR libraries were those previously described, with listed TCR primers. TCRdb reprocessed the PCR reads with MiXCR, giving one entry per CDR3 protein. The data contain a few hundred thousand distinct CDR3 sequences, around 23% of them seen just once; the ten biggest clones take up under 0.8%. Naive CD8 sequencing libraries were generated from approximately 20,000 to 980,000 sorted cells, with 10%, 30% or 50% RNA as input. The sample taken for sequencing was naive CD8+ T cells from blood, with Jurkat cell RNA spiked in. The subset was: FACS-sorted CD8+CD4-CCR7+CD45RA+ naive T cells. The origin of this receptor is a human donor in good health. Some libraries in this study had Jurkat cell RNA spiked in. This chain connects TRBV7-9 to TRBJ2-3; D is ambiguous. The CDR3, as DNA: TGTGCCAGCAGCTCACTATCGAGCACAGATACGCAGTATTTT. This sequence encodes CASSSLSSTDTQYF.